A selection of T cell receptor beta chains follows, all from one sample in a study of cytomegalovirus exposure and HLA in healthy donors. Method: immunoSEQ multiplex PCR; TCRdb's copy keeps in-frame clones and lacks some. This sample carries about 150,000 clones, approximately 70% of them seen once, and the ten largest clones take approximately 2%. What was sequenced was PBMCs. The receptors were gathered from a woman in her fifties or sixties in good health and CMV-seropositive. CDR3s include the opening cysteine and the closing phenylalanine or tryptophan. Fields, in order: J gene, V gene, clone size, D gene, CDR3 protein, CDR3 DNA. The D gene is left open where the match is weak. Some rows have no size entry. The others give once, few or many, or a class for an expanded clone.

J gene: TRBJ2-5
V gene: TRBV7-8
clone size: -
D gene: -
CDR3 protein: CASIPQGRGRETQYF
CDR3 DNA: TGTGCCAGCATCCCCCAAGGAAGGGGTCGAGAGACCCAGTACTTC

J gene: TRBJ2-3
V gene: TRBV4-1
clone size: -
D gene: -
CDR3 protein: CASSQKTETVSTDTQYF
CDR3 DNA: TGCGCCAGCAGCCAGAAAACGGAGACCGTTAGCACAGATACGCAGTATTTT

J gene: TRBJ2-1
V gene: TRBV5-6
clone size: -
D gene: TRBD1
CDR3 protein: CASSRTGGLYNEQFF
CDR3 DNA: TGTGCCAGCAGCCGGACAGGGGGGCTTTACAATGAGCAGTTCTTC

J gene: TRBJ2-5
V gene: TRBV7-9
clone size: -
D gene: -
CDR3 protein: CASSLGFSVTQYF
CDR3 DNA: TGTGCCAGCAGCTTAGGGTTCTCGGTGACCCAGTACTTC

J gene: TRBJ2-2
V gene: TRBV19
clone size: few
D gene: -
CDR3 protein: CASSPAGNTGELFF
CDR3 DNA: TGTGCCAGTAGTCCGGCAGGGAACACCGGGGAGCTGTTTTTT

J gene: TRBJ1-2
V gene: TRBV28
clone size: once
D gene: -
CDR3 protein: CASSLSDRGYTF
CDR3 DNA: TGTGCCAGCAGTTTAAGCGACCGTGGCTACACCTTC

J gene: TRBJ2-6
V gene: TRBV29-1
clone size: -
D gene: TRBD1
CDR3 protein: CSVEDSAGGAPGANVLTF
CDR3 DNA: TGCAGCGTTGAAGATAGTGCAGGGGGCGCTCCTGGGGCCAACGTCCTGACTTTC

J gene: TRBJ2-1
V gene: TRBV11-3
clone size: -
D gene: -
CDR3 protein: CASSLRLSSYNEQFF
CDR3 DNA: TGTGCCAGCAGCCTCCGACTCAGCTCCTACAATGAGCAGTTCTTC

J gene: TRBJ1-5
V gene: TRBV5-1
clone size: -
D gene: -
CDR3 protein: CASRSGEFQPQHF
CDR3 DNA: TGCGCCAGCAGGTCAGGGGAGTTTCAGCCCCAGCATTTT

J gene: TRBJ2-7
V gene: TRBV7-8
clone size: -
D gene: -
CDR3 protein: CASSSLPGSSYEQYF
CDR3 DNA: TGTGCCAGCAGCTCCCTCCCGGGGAGCAGCTACGAGCAGTACTTC

J gene: TRBJ1-4
V gene: TRBV2
clone size: few
D gene: -
CDR3 protein: CASSQQGSNEKLFF
CDR3 DNA: TGTGCCAGCAGCCAACAGGGTAGTAATGAAAAACTGTTTTTT

J gene: TRBJ2-1
V gene: TRBV27
clone size: few
D gene: TRBD2
CDR3 protein: CASSFGTSGSNEQFF
CDR3 DNA: TGTGCCAGCAGTTTCGGGACTAGCGGGAGCAATGAGCAGTTCTTC

J gene: TRBJ1-2
V gene: TRBV27
clone size: -
D gene: -
CDR3 protein: CASSLDSEHYGYTF
CDR3 DNA: TGTGCCAGCAGTTTAGACAGCGAGCACTATGGCTACACCTTC

J gene: TRBJ1-2
V gene: TRBV19
clone size: -
D gene: TRBD1
CDR3 protein: CASIGGDSPLKDGYTF
CDR3 DNA: TGTGCCAGTATTGGAGGGGACAGTCCCCTAAAGGATGGCTACACCTTC

J gene: TRBJ2-5
V gene: TRBV18
clone size: -
D gene: -
CDR3 protein: CASSPGAVETQYF
CDR3 DNA: TGTGCCAGCTCACCGGGCGCAGTCGAGACCCAGTACTTC

J gene: TRBJ2-7
V gene: TRBV19
clone size: -
D gene: TRBD1
CDR3 protein: CASSSGQDYEQYF
CDR3 DNA: TGTGCCAGTAGTTCCGGACAGGACTACGAGCAGTACTTC

J gene: TRBJ1-2
V gene: TRBV6-6
clone size: -
D gene: -
CDR3 protein: CASSPGANYGYTF
CDR3 DNA: TGTGCCAGCAGCCCGGGAGCTAACTATGGCTACACCTTC

J gene: TRBJ2-7
V gene: TRBV23-1
clone size: few
D gene: -
CDR3 protein: CASSQAGSHPYEQYF
CDR3 DNA: TGCGCCAGCAGTCAGGCCGGGAGCCATCCCTACGAGCAGTACTTC

J gene: TRBJ1-5
V gene: TRBV28
clone size: -
D gene: -
CDR3 protein: CASSYGQYSNQPQHF
CDR3 DNA: TGTGCCAGCAGCTACGGACAGTATAGCAATCAGCCCCAGCATTTT

J gene: TRBJ2-7
V gene: TRBV5-6
clone size: -
D gene: TRBD2
CDR3 protein: CASSPDGGVEQYF
CDR3 DNA: TGTGCCAGCAGCCCGGACGGGGGGGTCGAGCAGTACTTC

J gene: TRBJ2-7
V gene: TRBV28
clone size: -
D gene: -
CDR3 protein: CASSLSTSLYEQYF
CDR3 DNA: TGTGCCAGCAGTTTATCCACTAGCCTCTACGAGCAGTACTTC

J gene: TRBJ2-7
V gene: TRBV28
clone size: -
D gene: TRBD2
CDR3 protein: CASMSAGEPSYEQYF
CDR3 DNA: TGTGCCAGCATGTCTGCGGGGGAGCCATCCTACGAGCAGTACTTC

J gene: TRBJ2-3
V gene: TRBV6-1
clone size: -
D gene: TRBD1
CDR3 protein: CASSEVLLSGTGSGDTQYF
CDR3 DNA: TGTGCCAGCAGTGAGGTCCTCCTCTCGGGGACAGGGTCGGGAGATACGCAGTATTTT

J gene: TRBJ1-5
V gene: TRBV6-1
clone size: -
D gene: -
CDR3 protein: CASSESVLPQHF
CDR3 DNA: TGTGCCAGCAGTGAAAGCGTTTTGCCCCAGCATTTT

J gene: TRBJ1-2
V gene: TRBV28
clone size: -
D gene: -
CDR3 protein: CASRDPGGNYGYTF
CDR3 DNA: TGTGCCAGCAGGGACCCCGGGGGGAACTATGGCTACACCTTC

J gene: TRBJ1-1
V gene: TRBV18
clone size: few
D gene: TRBD1
CDR3 protein: CASSPMEGAKTEAFF
CDR3 DNA: TGTGCCAGCTCACCAATGGAGGGGGCTAAGACTGAAGCTTTCTTT

J gene: TRBJ2-6
V gene: TRBV5-1
clone size: -
D gene: -
CDR3 protein: CASSLGAGQSGANVLTF
CDR3 DNA: TGCGCCAGCAGCTTGGGGGCAGGGCAATCTGGGGCCAACGTCCTGACTTTC

J gene: TRBJ1-1
V gene: TRBV5-1
clone size: -
D gene: TRBD1
CDR3 protein: CASSSGTGDTEAFF
CDR3 DNA: TGCGCCAGCAGCTCCGGGACAGGGGACACTGAAGCTTTCTTT